This T cell receptor (beta chain) comes out of a study of T cell changes during pregnancy in multiple sclerosis. The CDR3 contains 15 residues. In germline, CDR1 is MDHEN, CDR2 SYDVKM. V dropped 6 bases and J dropped 6; count of bases not matched to a gene: 10. Assay used: immunoSEQ multiplex PCR; TCRdb lists only in-frame clones, some missing. The table shows 93,000 or so clones, with 85% to 95% occurring only once. The chain carries TRBV28 and TRBJ1-5, with TRBD1 matching over 8 bases. This receptor was identified in a female donor with multiple sclerosis, enrolled in a pregnancy study. The sample here was peripheral blood, taken before pregnancy. In DNA, the CDR3 is TGTGCCAGCAGACCCGGACAGGGACGGGTTCAGCCCCAGCATTTT. Its protein is CASRPGQGRVQPQHF.